A single sample is the source of the 15 T cell receptor beta chains below, sequenced in a study of blood T cell repertoires in COVID-19. Only in-frame clones appear in the TCRdb table, and some are missing; sequencing was by immunoSEQ multiplex PCR. The sample lists 200,000 to 300,000 clones, about 87% occurring once. The sequenced sample consisted of peripheral blood. Every receptor here comes from a woman between 50 and 59 years old with acute or convalescent COVID-19.

V usage is TRBV15 and J usage is TRBJ2-1, with TRBD2 identical over 13 bases. Looked up from germline, CDR1 is LNHNV and CDR2 is YYDKDF (reference sequence). The CDR3 covers 19 residues. V trimming: 0 bases; J trimming: 6 bases; junction bases outside the gene matches: 11. The CDR3 protein is CATSRDAKKGLAGANEQFF. CDR3 nucleotides: TGTGCCACCAGCAGAGATGCTAAGAAAGGACTAGCGGGGGCCAATGAGCAGTTCTTC.

The chain has TRBV7-9 and TRBJ2-1, with TRBD1 matching 7 bases. CDR1 is SEHNR, CDR2 FQNEAQ, per germline (reference sequence). V gave up 7 bases and J gave up 0 bases; unmatched junction bases: 3. The CDR3 runs to 14 residues. CDR3 sequence reads: CASKGASSYNEQFF. The DNA of the CDR3 is TGTGCCAGCAAGGGGGCTAGCTCCTACAATGAGCAGTTCTTC.

The V and J genes are TRBV19 and TRBJ2-1; D call uncertain. The V and J ends lost 1 base and 3 bases respectively, with 7 bases between them. Germline V lookup: CDR1 LNHDA, CDR2 SQIVND (reference sequence). CDR3 size: 14 residues. CDR3 sequence: CASSIGVIYNEQFF. In nucleotides, the CDR3 is TGTGCCAGTAGTATAGGCGTAATCTACAATGAGCAGTTCTTC.

The J gene is TRBJ2-2, the V gene TRBV5-1; 7 bases line up with TRBD1. The V segment lost 2 bases and the J segment 2 bases; nucleotides outside the gene matches: 3. Germline loops: CDR1 SGHRS, CDR2 YFSETQ. The CDR3 has 15 amino acids. The CDR3 region has the DNA TGCGCCAGCAGCTTACAGGGGCCAAACACCGGGGAGCTGTTTTTT. Translated, it gives CASSLQGPNTGELFF.

This clone was detected many times. The genes are TRBV2 and TRBJ1-2, with a tentative D call TRBD1 (5 bases). The V end was cut by 6 bases, the J end by 5 bases, with 13 bases between. The CDR3 contains 13 residues. CDR1 SNHLY and CDR2 FYNNEI come from the germline V gene. The DNA for the CDR3 is TGTGCCAGCAGGGTAGACAGCGAGTATGGCTACACCTTC. The encoded protein is CASRVDSEYGYTF.

The J gene is TRBJ2-7, the V gene TRBV28; maybe TRBD1 (6 bases). The V end was cut by 4 bases, the J end by 3 bases, with 13 bases between. Germline V gene lookup returns CDR1 MDHEN and CDR2 SYDVKM. The length of the CDR3 is 14 residues. This CDR3 is CASSSPDSFYEQYF. Written as DNA, the CDR3 is TGTGCCAGCAGTTCTCCGGACAGCTTCTACGAGCAGTACTTC.

The chain couples TRBV10-3 to TRBJ1-2; TRBD1 aligns across 8 bases. V lost 0 bases and J lost 3; bases outside the gene matches: 9. This CDR3 is built from 17 residues. Germline values: CDR1 ENHRY, CDR2 SYGVKD. CDR3 in amino acids: CAISESEARGRDYGYTF. For the CDR3, the DNA is TGTGCCATCAGTGAGTCAGAGGCCAGGGGGCGCGACTATGGCTACACCTTC.

V is TRBV5-8 and J is TRBJ1-1, with a possible D match to TRBD1 (5 bases). The CDR3 has 13 residues. From germline, CDR1 is SGHTS and CDR2 YDEGEE. Deletions cut 6 bases from V and 2 bases from J, with 11 bases between. The CDR3 DNA reads as TGTGCCAGCACGCGGGGACGAAACACTGAAGCTTTCTTT. Encoded protein: CASTRGRNTEAFF.

The V gene is TRBV5-1, the J gene TRBJ1-4, with 9 nucleotides matching TRBD1. The V and J ends lost 3 bases and 7 bases, in that order; junction bases with no gene match: 7. The V gene's germline CDR1 is SGHRS and CDR2 YFSETQ. The CDR3 covers 15 residues. CDR3 protein: CASSSTGGGPEKLFF. The CDR3 DNA sequence: TGCGCCAGCAGCTCCACAGGGGGCGGGCCTGAAAAACTGTTTTTT.

This clone was found a few times. The gene calls are TRBV5-1 and TRBJ1-5; the D is unclear. The CDR3 has 13 residues. The V end was cut by 3 bases, the J end by 7 bases, with 11 bases between. CDR1 is SGHRS and CDR2 is YFSETQ in the germline V gene. CDR3: CASSSSAAQPQHF. The CDR3 DNA is TGCGCCAGCAGCTCAAGTGCGGCGCAGCCCCAGCATTTT.

J is TRBJ1-3 and V is TRBV28; TRBD1 is a possible D gene (6 bases). Looked up from germline, CDR1 is MDHEN and CDR2 is SYDVKM. V gave up 5 bases and J gave up 0 bases, with 23 bases separating them. The CDR3 is 19 amino acids. CDR3 loop: CASSASQGSFDTSGNTIYF. The CDR3 DNA sequence: TGTGCCAGCAGTGCATCACAGGGTTCCTTTGATACCTCTGGAAACACCATATATTTT.

This clone has just a few counts. The chain couples TRBV11-2 to TRBJ2-7; D remains ambiguous. Germline V lookup: CDR1 SGHAT, CDR2 FQNNGV. There are 11 residues in the CDR3. Trimming stripped 6 bases from V and 0 bases from J, with 3 bases between. CDR3 DNA sequence: TGTGCCAGCAGGAGCTCCTACGAGCAGTACTTC. This encodes CASRSSYEQYF.

The chain is built from TRBV4-2 and TRBJ2-7, with D unclear. This CDR3 is 14 amino acids long. Trimming took 4 bases from V and 3 from J, leaving 13 bases between them. Germline CDR1 and CDR2: LGHNA and YNFKEQ. For the CDR3, the DNA is TGTGCCAGCAGCCTTTTAGCCGAGAACTACGAGCAGTACTTC. Translated, it gives CASSLLAENYEQYF.

The rearrangement joins TRBV5-4 to TRBJ2-1; D is ambiguous. The germline CDR1 and CDR2 sequences are SGHNT and YYREEE (reference sequence). The CDR3 loop spans 14 amino acids. V lost 4 bases and J lost 0, with 8 bases in between. CDR3 nucleotide sequence: TGTGCCAGCAGCCGTGGCGGCTCCTACAATGAGCAGTTCTTC. This translates into CASSRGGSYNEQFF.

This chain uses TRBV6-6 with TRBJ1-5; D unresolved. The CDR3 has 15 residues. CDR1 and CDR2 from the germline V gene are MNHNY and SVGAGI (reference sequence). V was trimmed by 1 base and J by 2 bases, leaving 9 bases between them. This CDR3 is CASSYFGPGNQPQHF. In DNA, the CDR3 is TGTGCCAGCAGTTACTTTGGGCCCGGCAATCAGCCCCAGCATTTT.